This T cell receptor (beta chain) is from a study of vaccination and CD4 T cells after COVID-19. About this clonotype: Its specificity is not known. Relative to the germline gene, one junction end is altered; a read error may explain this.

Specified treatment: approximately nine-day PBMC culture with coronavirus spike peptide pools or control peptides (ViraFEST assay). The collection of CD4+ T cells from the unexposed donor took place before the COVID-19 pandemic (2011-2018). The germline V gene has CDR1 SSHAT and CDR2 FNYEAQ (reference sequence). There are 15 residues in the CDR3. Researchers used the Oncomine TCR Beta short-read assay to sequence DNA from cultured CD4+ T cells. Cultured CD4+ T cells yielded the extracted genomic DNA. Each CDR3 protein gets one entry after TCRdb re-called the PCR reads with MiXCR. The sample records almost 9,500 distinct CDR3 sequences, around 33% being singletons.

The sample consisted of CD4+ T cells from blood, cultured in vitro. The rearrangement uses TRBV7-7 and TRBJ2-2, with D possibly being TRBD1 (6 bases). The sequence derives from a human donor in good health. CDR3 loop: CASNPGTPNTGELFF. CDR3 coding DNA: TGTGCTAGCAACCCTGGGACACCGAACACCGGGGAGCTGTTTTTT.